This T cell receptor (beta chain) stems from a study of patients and donors after allogeneic stem cell transplantation. Using its own MiXCR run on the RT-PCR reads, TCRdb lists one record per CDR3 protein. The sample holds some 150,000 distinct CDR3 sequences, about two fifths seen once. This clonotype has a handful of counts. Sequenced material: blood, either unsorted or a sorted T cell fraction (not recorded which). This receptor was obtained from a human donor who was either an allogeneic HSCT recipient or a stem cell or donor lymphocyte infusion donor (not recorded which). It is not recorded whose cells these are; they may come from a transplant donor.

CDR3 amino acids: CASSLSRAYEQYF. In DNA, the CDR3 is TGTGCCAGCAGTTTATCCCGAGCCTACGAGCAGTACTTC. V and J are TRBV27 and TRBJ2-7, with D uncertain. CDR1 and CDR2 (germline): MNHEY, SMNVEV (reference sequence). The CDR3 loop spans 13 amino acids. The V end lost 0 bases, the J end lost 2 bases, and 5 bases lay between the germline ends.